The clone carrying this TCR beta chain was detected only a few times. Its antigen is not known. This record belongs to a study of identical twins. Study conclusions and caveats: Compared with unrelated sharing, twin-shared out-of-frame alpha sequences had more low-probability sequences. Out-of-frame sharing of TCR alpha in monozygotic twins was underestimated by models.

MiXCR was run by TCRdb on the 5' RACE reads, yielding one entry per CDR3 protein. The repertoire includes 450,000 to 600,000 distinct CDR3 sequences, around 20% of them detected once, and 0.48% sits in the top ten. There are 18 residues in the CDR3. Germline CDR1 reads SGHAT; CDR2 reads FQNNGV. V was clipped by 1 base and J by 6 bases; unmatched bases: 14. The sample was also linked to a second study, of yellow fever vaccine responses in identical twins.

This sequence originates from a young woman in good health. The chain links TRBV11-2 to TRBJ2-3, with 9 bases identical to TRBD2. The sample comprised CD4+ T cells sorted from blood. CDR3 sequence reads: CASSLVRASGTSRDTQYF. The CDR3, as DNA: TGTGCCAGCAGCTTAGTCAGGGCTAGCGGGACGAGCAGGGATACGCAGTATTTT.